This T cell receptor (beta chain) was captured in a study of OX40 agonist ivuxolimab in advanced cancers. Study-level findings and limits: Among the lowest levels of clonal expansion were found in partial responders at 0.1-3.0 mg/kg.

As for this clone: Antigen: not known.

With autoimmune disease history or systemic immunosuppression, patients were excluded. Measured with immunoSEQ multiplex PCR; TCRdb has only the in-frame clones, and not every one. Of 67,000 or so clones listed, approximately 90% are singletons. Sequenced material: CD4+ or CD8+ T cells sorted from blood, taken in a trial of the OX40 agonist ivuxolimab. The sequence was obtained from an adult with an advanced solid tumor such as melanoma, head and neck, liver or kidney cancer.

The DNA for the CDR3 is TGTGCCAGCAGCCGGGACAGGGATTATGGCTACACCTTC. Protein: CASSRDRDYGYTF. The chain uses TRBV5-3 and TRBJ1-2; 9 nucleotides agree with TRBD1. TRBV5-3 is labeled an ORF, and its function is uncertain. Losses at the gene ends were 8 bases for V and 5 bases for J; bases not matched to a gene: 7. This CDR3 has 13 amino acids.